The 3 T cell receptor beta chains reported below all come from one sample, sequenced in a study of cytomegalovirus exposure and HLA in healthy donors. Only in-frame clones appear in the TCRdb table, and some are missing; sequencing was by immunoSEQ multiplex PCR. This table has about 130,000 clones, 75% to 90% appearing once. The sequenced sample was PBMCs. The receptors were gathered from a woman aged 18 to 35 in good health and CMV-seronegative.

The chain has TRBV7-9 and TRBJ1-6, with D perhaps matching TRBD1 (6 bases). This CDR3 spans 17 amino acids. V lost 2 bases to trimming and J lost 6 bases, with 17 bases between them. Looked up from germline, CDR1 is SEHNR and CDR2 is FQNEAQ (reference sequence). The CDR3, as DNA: TGTGCCAGCAGCTTAATTTGGGGGCGCTTGGGTAATTCACCCCTCCACTTT. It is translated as CASSLIWGRLGNSPLHF.

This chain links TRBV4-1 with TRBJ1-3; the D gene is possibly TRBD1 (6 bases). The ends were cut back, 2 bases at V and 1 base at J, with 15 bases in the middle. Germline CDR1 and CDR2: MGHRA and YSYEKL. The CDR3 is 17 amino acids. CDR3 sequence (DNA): TGCGCCAGCAGCCAATTTCAGTCGAGGGGGTCTGGAAACACCATATATTTT. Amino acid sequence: CASSQFQSRGSGNTIYF.

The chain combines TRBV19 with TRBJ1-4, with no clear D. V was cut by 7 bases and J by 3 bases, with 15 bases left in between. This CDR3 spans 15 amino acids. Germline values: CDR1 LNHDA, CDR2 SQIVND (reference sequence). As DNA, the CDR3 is TGTGCCAGTATGTCCCGGGTGGTGGCTAATGAAAAACTGTTTTTT. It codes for CASMSRVVANEKLFF.